Shown below are 7 T cell receptor beta chains from a single sample sequenced in a study of blood T cell repertoires in COVID-19 (dated by TCRdb to 2019 to 2021). The library relied on the immunoSEQ multiplex PCR assay. TCRdb mirrors the immuneACCESS table, restricted to in-frame sequences. Some clones are absent from its copies; in checked studies, under half trace to an unresolved V gene, and the reason for the others is unknown. The sample table holds under 300,000 clones, of which nearly 90% were seen once. The top ten clones comprise 1.9% of the sample. The sample consisted of PBMCs or T cells enriched from blood (not recorded which). The receptors here all came from a woman aged 60 to 75 who had recovered from COVID-19.

This sequence joins TRBV3-1 (or the pseudogene TRBV3-2) and TRBJ2-3; TRBD2 matches at 9 bases. Per the germline V gene, CDR1 is LGHDT and CDR2 is YNNKEL (reference sequence). V was pared by 0 bases and J by 3 bases, with 4 bases of the junction left unmatched. The CDR3 is 16 amino acids. CDR3 bases: TGTGCCAGCAGCCAAGATCGAAGCGGGAGGACAGATACGCAGTATTTT. This encodes CASSQDRSGRTDTQYF.

The chain links TRBV1 to TRBJ1-3; the DNA was not used to check the table's D call, TRBD1. TRBV1 is designated a pseudogene. The CDR3 is made up of 17 amino acids. This CDR3 is CTSSQDRDTRSGNTIYF. CDR3 DNA sequence: TGCACCAGCAGCCAAGATAGGGACACCCGCTCTGGAAACACCATATATTTT.

This sequence joins TRBV6-6 and TRBJ1-2; possibly TRBD1 for D (5 bases). The V end was cut by 2 bases, the J end by 7 bases, with 17 bases between. CDR3 length: 15 amino acids. Germline CDR1 and CDR2: MNHNY and SVGAGI (reference sequence). CDR3 DNA: TGTGCCAGCAGTTACCCCTCTGGTCAGGGAGGTGGCTACACCTTC. It codes for CASSYPSGQGGGYTF.

This clone was recorded once. The V call is TRBV5-6, the J call TRBJ2-7; 10 nucleotides match TRBD2. Trimming at V came to 0 bases and at J to 5 bases, leaving 5 bases not matched to a gene. The germline V gene has CDR1 SGHDT and CDR2 YYEEEE. This CDR3 spans 15 amino acids. The CDR3 coding sequence is TGTGCCAGCAGCTTGGGACTAGCGGGCATCCACGAGCAGTACTTC. Encoded protein: CASSLGLAGIHEQYF.

Here the CDR3 reads CASSQAGTVNTEAFF. DNA for the CDR3: TGTGCCAGCAGCCAAGCCGGGACAGTGAACACTGAAGCTTTCTTT. The chain links TRBV4-2 to TRBJ1-1; 7 nucleotides match TRBD1. The length of the CDR3 is 15 residues. Trimming took 1 base from V and 0 from J; bases not matched to a gene: 2. Germline V gene lookup returns CDR1 LGHNA and CDR2 YNFKEQ.

This clone was counted only a few times. The genes are TRBV7-9 and TRBJ2-1, with a weak D call TRBD2 (7 bases). V gave up 6 bases and J gave up 8 bases, with 20 bases separating them. The V gene's germline CDR1 is SEHNR and CDR2 FQNEAQ (reference sequence). The CDR3 extends over 15 amino acids. The CDR3 nucleotides read TGTGCCAGCAGGCCCCGAGCCGGGGGGCCAGATGAGCAGTTCTTC. Translated, it gives CASRPRAGGPDEQFF.

The rearrangement joins TRBV7-3 to TRBJ1-1, with D hard to call. The germline V and J ends were trimmed by 5 bases and 0 bases, with 7 bases remaining between them. CDR1 SGHTA and CDR2 FQGTGA come from the germline V gene. The CDR3 is 13 residues long. CDR3 DNA sequence: TGTGCCAGCAGCCCCTCGGTGAACACTGAAGCTTTCTTT. Translating it yields CASSPSVNTEAFF.